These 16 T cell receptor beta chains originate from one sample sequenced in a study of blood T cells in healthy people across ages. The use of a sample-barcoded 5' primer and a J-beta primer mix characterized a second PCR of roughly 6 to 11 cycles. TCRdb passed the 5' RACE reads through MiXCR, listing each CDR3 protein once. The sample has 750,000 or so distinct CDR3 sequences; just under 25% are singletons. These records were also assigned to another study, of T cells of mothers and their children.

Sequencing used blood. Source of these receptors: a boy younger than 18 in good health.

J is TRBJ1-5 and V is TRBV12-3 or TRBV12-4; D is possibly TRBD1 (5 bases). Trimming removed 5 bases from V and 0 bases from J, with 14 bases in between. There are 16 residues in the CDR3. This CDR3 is CASSGTRPNSNQPQHF. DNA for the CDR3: TGTGCCAGCAGTGGGACCCGACCTAATAGCAATCAGCCCCAGCATTTT.

In nucleotides, the CDR3 is TGTGCCAGCAGCTTAGTCACTAGGGAAGAGACCCAGTACTTC. Amino acid sequence: CASSLVTREETQYF. The chain combines TRBV7-2 with TRBJ2-7; the D gene is possibly TRBD2 (5 bases). The J call may be wrong; the DNA end is better matched by TRBJ2-5. The CDR3 is made up of 14 amino acids. From germline, CDR1 is SGHTA and CDR2 FQGNSA.

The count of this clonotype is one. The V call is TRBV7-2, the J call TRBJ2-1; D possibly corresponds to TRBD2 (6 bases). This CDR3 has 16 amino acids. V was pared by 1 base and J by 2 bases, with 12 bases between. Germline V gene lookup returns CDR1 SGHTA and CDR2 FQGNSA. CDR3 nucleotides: TGTGCCAGCAGCTTAGGGCTAGCGTCCGCCTACAATGAGCAGTTCTTC. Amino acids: CASSLGLASAYNEQFF.

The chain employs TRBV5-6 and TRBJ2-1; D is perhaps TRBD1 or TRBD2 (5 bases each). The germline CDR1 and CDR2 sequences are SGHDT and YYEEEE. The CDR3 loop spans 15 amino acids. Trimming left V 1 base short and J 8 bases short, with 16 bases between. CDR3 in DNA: TGTGCCAGCAGCTTGTCAGGGAGTAGTAGCGATGAGCAGTTCTTC. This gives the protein CASSLSGSSSDEQFF.

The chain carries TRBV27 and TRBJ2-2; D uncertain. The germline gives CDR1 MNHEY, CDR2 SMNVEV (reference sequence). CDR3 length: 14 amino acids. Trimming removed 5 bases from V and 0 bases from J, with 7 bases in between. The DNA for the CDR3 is TGTGCCAGCAGTAAGTACGCGAACACCGGGGAGCTGTTTTTT. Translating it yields CASSKYANTGELFF.

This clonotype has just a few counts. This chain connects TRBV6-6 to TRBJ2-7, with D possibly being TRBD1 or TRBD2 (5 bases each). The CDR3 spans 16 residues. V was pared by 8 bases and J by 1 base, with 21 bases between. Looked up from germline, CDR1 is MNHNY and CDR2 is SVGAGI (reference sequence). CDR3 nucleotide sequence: TGTGCCAGCTCCGGGACGGAGTACATCATTTCCTACGAGCAGTACTTC. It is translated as CASSGTEYIISYEQYF.

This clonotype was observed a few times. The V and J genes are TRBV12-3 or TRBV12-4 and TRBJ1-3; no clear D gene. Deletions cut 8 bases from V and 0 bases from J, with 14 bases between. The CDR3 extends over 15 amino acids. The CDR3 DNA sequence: TGTGCCAGCGCACAGACCCTGAACTCTGGAAACACCATATATTTT. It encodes CASAQTLNSGNTIYF.

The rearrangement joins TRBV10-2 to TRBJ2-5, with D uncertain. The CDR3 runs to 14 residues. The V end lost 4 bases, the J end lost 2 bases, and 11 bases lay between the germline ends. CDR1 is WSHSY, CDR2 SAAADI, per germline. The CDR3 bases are TGCGCCAGCAGTGTCGGACGACCACAAGAGACCCAGTACTTC. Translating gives CASSVGRPQETQYF.

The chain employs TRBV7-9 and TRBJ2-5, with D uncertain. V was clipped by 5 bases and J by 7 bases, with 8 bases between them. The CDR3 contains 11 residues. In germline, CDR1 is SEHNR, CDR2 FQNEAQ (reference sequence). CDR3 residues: CASSHPGTQYF. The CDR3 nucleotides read TGTGCCAGCAGCCACCCAGGGACCCAGTACTTC.

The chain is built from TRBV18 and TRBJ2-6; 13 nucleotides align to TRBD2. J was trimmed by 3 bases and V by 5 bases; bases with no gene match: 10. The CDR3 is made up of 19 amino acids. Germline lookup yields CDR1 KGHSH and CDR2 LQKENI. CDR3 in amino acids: CASSDPGLAGMVGANVLTF. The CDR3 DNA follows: TGTGCCAGCTCAGATCCGGGACTAGCGGGAATGGTTGGGGCCAACGTCCTGACTTTC. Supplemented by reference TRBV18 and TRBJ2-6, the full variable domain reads NAGVMQNPRHLVRRRGQEARLRCSPMKGHSHVYWYRQLPEEGLKFMVYLQKENIIDESGMPKERFSAEFPKEGPSILRIQQVVRGDSAAYFCASSDPGLAGMVGANVLTFGAGSRLTVL.

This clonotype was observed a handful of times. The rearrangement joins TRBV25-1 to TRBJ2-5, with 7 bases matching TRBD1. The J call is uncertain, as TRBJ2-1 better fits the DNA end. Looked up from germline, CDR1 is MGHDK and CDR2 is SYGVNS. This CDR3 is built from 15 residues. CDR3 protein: CASTPFTQGTDEQFF. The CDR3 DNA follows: TGTGCCAGCACTCCTTTTACACAGGGGACGGATGAGCAGTTCTTC.

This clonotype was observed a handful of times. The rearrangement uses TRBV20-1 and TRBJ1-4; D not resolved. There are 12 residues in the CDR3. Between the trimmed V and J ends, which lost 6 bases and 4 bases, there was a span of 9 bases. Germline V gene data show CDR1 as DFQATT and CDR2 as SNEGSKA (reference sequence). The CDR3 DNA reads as TGCAGTGCCCAGCAGGATAATGAAAAACTGTTTTTT. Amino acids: CSAQQDNEKLFF.

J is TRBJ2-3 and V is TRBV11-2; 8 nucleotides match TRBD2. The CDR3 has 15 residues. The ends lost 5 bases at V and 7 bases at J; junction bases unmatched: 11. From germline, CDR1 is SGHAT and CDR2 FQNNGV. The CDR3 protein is CASSLALAGSYTQYF. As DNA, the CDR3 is TGTGCCAGCAGCCTGGCCTTAGCGGGGTCATATACGCAGTATTTT.

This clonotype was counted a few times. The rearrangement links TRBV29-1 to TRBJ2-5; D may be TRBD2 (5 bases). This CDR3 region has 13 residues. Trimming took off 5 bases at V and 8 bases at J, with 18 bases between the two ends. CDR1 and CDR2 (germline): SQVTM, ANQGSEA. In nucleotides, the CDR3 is TGCAGCGTTCTTCCGGGATCGCTATCAACCCAGTACTTC. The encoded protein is CSVLPGSLSTQYF.

In DNA form, the CDR3 reads TGTGCCAGTCAAAGAAAGGTAAACTCCTACGAGCAGTACTTC. Its protein is CASQRKVNSYEQYF. V and J are TRBV27 and TRBJ2-7; D gene uncertain. With 9 bases removed from V and 0 bases from J, the gap between germline ends came to 15 bases. Germline-derived CDR1 and CDR2 are MNHEY and SMNVEV (reference sequence). The CDR3 is 14 residues long.

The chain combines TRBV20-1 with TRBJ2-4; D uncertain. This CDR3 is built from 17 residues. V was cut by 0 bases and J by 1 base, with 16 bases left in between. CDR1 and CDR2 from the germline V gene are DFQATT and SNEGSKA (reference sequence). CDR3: CSARDRKSILAKNIQYF. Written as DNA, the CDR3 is TGCAGTGCTAGAGATCGAAAGTCGATCCTCGCCAAAAACATTCAGTACTTC.